A selection of T cell receptor beta chains follows, all from one sample in a study of vaccination effects on CD4 cells after COVID-19. Antigen specificity for these receptors is unknown. Libraries were prepared by immunoSEQ multiplex PCR; TCRdb keeps only in-frame clonotypes and omits some of them. The sample yields fewer than 40,000 clones, 72% seen once. Here the sequenced sample was CD4+ T cells from PBMCs cultured with a peptide pool, taken before COVID-19 vaccination. The receptor set was obtained from a human donor who had a prior SARS-CoV-2 infection. The CDR3 runs from the conserved cysteine through the conserved F or W. D genes are given only for firm matches. Clone sizes are given selectively: once, few, many, or a class where the clone is expanded.

d_call	clone_size	v_call	j_call	cdr3_aa	cdr3_nt
TRBD1	NA	TRBV5-1	TRBJ1-1	CASSSADRMNEAFF	TGCGCCAGCAGCTCAGCGGACAGGATGAATGAAGCTTTCTTT
NA	NA	TRBV9	TRBJ1-2	CASSVDEFYGYTF	TGTGCCAGCAGCGTCGACGAGTTTTATGGCTACACCTTC
TRBD2	NA	TRBV7-2	TRBJ2-7	CASSSRGGGAYEQYF	TGTGCCAGCAGCTCACGTGGCGGGGGAGCCTACGAGCAGTACTTC
TRBD2	NA	TRBV6-5	TRBJ2-1	CASSYGAGGVYNEQFF	TGTGCCAGCAGTTATGGGGCCGGGGGGGTGTACAATGAGCAGTTCTTC
NA	NA	TRBV11-3	TRBJ2-3	CASSFGRESSTDTQYF	TGTGCCAGCAGCTTCGGACGGGAGTCTAGCACAGATACGCAGTATTTT
NA	NA	TRBV5-1	TRBJ2-5	CASSFESGTQETQYF	TGCGCCAGCAGCTTCGAGTCCGGTACCCAAGAGACCCAGTACTTC
TRBD1	NA	TRBV4-2	TRBJ2-7	CASSQAAGGNYYEQYF	TGTGCCAGCAGCCAAGCTGCAGGGGGAAACTACTACGAGCAGTACTTC
TRBD1	NA	TRBV19	TRBJ2-4	CASSRRDRDKNIQYF	TGTGCCAGTAGTAGGCGGGACAGGGACAAAAACATTCAGTACTTC
TRBD2	few	TRBV7-2	TRBJ2-1	CASSLTRLAGVEQFF	TGTGCCAGCAGCTTAACTCGACTAGCGGGGGTTGAGCAGTTCTTC
NA	NA	TRBV3-1/TRBV3-2	TRBJ2-7	CASSQGEGEQYF	TGTGCCAGCAGCCAGGGCGAGGGGGAGCAGTACTTC
TRBD1	few	TRBV5-1	TRBJ1-2	CASSLGTGSYGYTF	TGCGCCAGCAGCTTGGGGACAGGGAGCTATGGCTACACCTTC
TRBD2	NA	TRBV5-6	TRBJ2-5	CASSLVSGAEETQYF	TGTGCCAGCAGCTTGGTTAGCGGGGCCGAAGAGACCCAGTACTTC
NA	NA	TRBV2	TRBJ2-7	CASSPTYEQYF	TGTGCCAGCAGTCCGACCTACGAGCAGTACTTC
NA	NA	TRBV6-5	TRBJ2-2	CASSLSSGELFF	TGTGCCAGCAGTTTATCTAGCGGGGAGCTGTTTTTT
TRBD1	NA	TRBV5-1	TRBJ1-1	CASSSTGIEAFF	TGCGCCAGCAGCTCGACAGGGATTGAAGCTTTCTTT
NA	NA	TRBV19	TRBJ1-4	CASSSVSPTNEKLFF	TGTGCCAGTAGTTCGGTTTCCCCAACTAATGAAAAACTGTTTTTT
TRBD1	NA	TRBV13	TRBJ2-5	CASKVQGAGETQYF	TGTGCCAGCAAAGTACAGGGGGCAGGGGAGACCCAGTACTTC
NA	NA	TRBV5-1	TRBJ2-7	CASSLTPGGYEQYF	TGCGCCAGCAGCCTTACACCCGGGGGCTACGAGCAGTACTTC
NA	NA	TRBV4-1	TRBJ1-1	CASSQTAQGLNTEAFF	TGCGCCAGCAGCCAAACAGCCCAGGGGCTGAACACTGAAGCTTTCTTT
TRBD1	few	TRBV5-8	TRBJ1-2	CASSLMTGDGYTF	TGTGCCAGCAGCTTGATGACAGGGGATGGCTACACCTTC
TRBD2	NA	TRBV6-5	TRBJ2-7	CASSPRAGGYEQYF	TGTGCCAGCAGTCCCAGGGCGGGGGGGTACGAGCAGTACTTC
NA	NA	TRBV2	TRBJ2-5	CASSVAQETQYF	TGTGCCAGCAGTGTTGCACAAGAGACCCAGTACTTC
NA	NA	TRBV7-9	TRBJ1-2	CASSPLGGYDYGYTF	TGTGCCAGCAGCCCCCTGGGAGGGTACGACTATGGCTACACCTTC
TRBD2	NA	TRBV7-2	TRBJ2-1	CASSLVRGVGSGRWNEQFF	TGTGCCAGCAGCTTAGTGAGGGGGGTAGGTAGCGGGAGGTGGAATGAGCAGTTCTTC
NA	NA	TRBV3-1/TRBV3-2	TRBJ2-7	CASSLLSGVHEQYF	TGTGCCAGCAGCCTTCTCTCCGGGGTGCACGAGCAGTACTTC
TRBD1	NA	TRBV6-6	TRBJ1-1	CASSHFRTGLNTEAFF	TGTGCCAGCAGCCATTTCAGGACAGGTCTGAACACTGAAGCTTTCTTT
TRBD1	NA	TRBV18	TRBJ1-5	CASSQNRGGNQPQHF	TGTGCCAGCTCACAAAACAGGGGGGGCAATCAGCCCCAGCATTTT
NA	NA	TRBV7-9	TRBJ2-7	CASSYSPGVGYVYEQYF	TGTGCCAGCAGCTACTCCCCGGGGGTGGGTTACGTATACGAGCAGTACTTC